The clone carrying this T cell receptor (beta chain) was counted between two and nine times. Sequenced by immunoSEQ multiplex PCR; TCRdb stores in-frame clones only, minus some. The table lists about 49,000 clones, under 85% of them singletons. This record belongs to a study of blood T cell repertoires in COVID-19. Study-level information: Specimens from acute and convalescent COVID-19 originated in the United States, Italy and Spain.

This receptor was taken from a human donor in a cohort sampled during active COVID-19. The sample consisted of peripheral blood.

The CDR3 sequence: CASSLGSGNTGELFF. For the CDR3, the DNA is TGTGCCAGCAGCTTAGGATCCGGGAACACCGGGGAGCTGTTTTTT. This chain uses TRBV7-2 with TRBJ2-2; no firm D call. The length of the CDR3 is 15 residues. Looked up from germline, CDR1 is SGHTA and CDR2 is FQGNSA. The ends were cut back, 1 base at V and 1 base at J, with 7 bases in the middle.